These 2 T cell receptor beta chains share one sample of origin, sequenced in a study of PD-L1 blockade in urothelial cancer. Clones were read by immunoSEQ multiplex PCR, and TCRdb kept only the in-frame ones, dropping some. In the table there are nearly 50,000 clones, about four fifths of which are singletons. The time point here: peripheral blood 6 weeks after treatment start. Sequences were derived from PBMCs, sampled around atezolizumab (anti-PD-L1) treatment. The receptors were gathered from a man in his sixties or seventies with urothelial cancer.

J is TRBJ2-3 and V is TRBV19; possible D gene TRBD1, 5 bases. Trimming left V 3 bases short and J 0 bases short, with 10 bases between. From germline, CDR1 is LNHDA and CDR2 SQIVND (reference sequence). The CDR3 runs to 15 residues. The CDR3 sequence: CASSMESGSTDTQYF. The CDR3, as DNA: TGTGCCAGTAGTATGGAGTCAGGGAGCACAGATACGCAGTATTTT.

V usage is TRBV6-5 and J usage is TRBJ1-5; D unresolved. CDR3 length: 15 amino acids. CDR1 and CDR2 from the germline V gene are MNHEY and SVGAGI. Trimming pared 0 bases from V and 6 bases from J, leaving 12 bases between. CDR3 sequence (DNA): TGTGCCAGCAGTTACTCGCCGGAGCAAAGTCAGCCCCAGCATTTT. This translates into CASSYSPEQSQPQHF.